This entry lists 26 T cell receptor beta chains sequenced from one sample in a study of blood T cell repertoires in COVID-19. Here immunoSEQ multiplex PCR was the method, and the copy in TCRdb shows in-frame clones only, minus some. The table has 250,000 to 300,000 clones, around 90% seen once; the top ten hold around 1%. The material sequenced was PBMCs or T cells enriched from blood (not recorded which). All receptors derive from a woman in her 30s who had recovered from COVID-19.

This chain uses TRBV9 with TRBJ1-2, with 8 nucleotides matching TRBD1. V gave up 3 bases and J gave up 6 bases; unmatched junction bases: 10. The CDR3 length is 15 residues. CDR1 SGDLS and CDR2 YYNGEE come from the germline V gene. CDR3 in DNA: TGTGCCAGCAGCGCGAGCAGGGGGCTTTGGGATGGCTACACCTTC. Translation gives CASSASRGLWDGYTF.

The chain has TRBV20-1 and TRBJ1-2, with TRBD1 as a possible D gene (6 bases). The CDR3 covers 14 residues. V was cut by 3 bases and J by 5 bases, with 16 bases left in between. The germline V gene encodes CDR1 DFQATT and CDR2 SNEGSKA (reference sequence). The CDR3 nucleotides read TGCAGTGCTAGTGACAGGACATATCATTATGGCTACACCTTC. It yields the protein CSASDRTYHYGYTF.

This clone was recorded only once. V and J are TRBV9 and TRBJ2-1; 8 bases are shared with TRBD2. Germline CDR1 SGDLS, CDR2 YYNGEE. The J segment lost 7 bases and the V segment lost 0 bases, leaving 6 bases of the junction unmatched. CDR3 length: 15 residues. The CDR3 protein is CASSVAGGPENEQFF. In nucleotides, the CDR3 is TGTGCCAGCAGCGTAGCGGGGGGGCCGGAGAATGAGCAGTTCTTC.

This chain joins TRBV5-4 and TRBJ2-5, with 8 nucleotides matching TRBD2. This CDR3 comprises 14 residues. The V segment lost 5 bases and the J segment 5 bases; nucleotides outside the gene matches: 8. Germline values: CDR1 SGHNT, CDR2 YYREEE (reference sequence). This chain's CDR3 is CASSSESGSETQYF. CDR3 nucleotide sequence: TGTGCCAGCAGTTCAGAAAGCGGGAGTGAGACCCAGTACTTC.

The CDR3 here is CASSSGGAGEKLFF. CDR3 bases: TGTGCCAGCAGCTCAGGGGGCGCGGGTGAAAAACTGTTTTTT. The rearrangement joins TRBV28 to TRBJ1-4, with TRBD1 matching over 8 bases. The V segment lost 6 bases and the J segment 7 bases; nucleotides outside the gene matches: 7. The CDR3 consists of 14 residues. Germline CDR1 is MDHEN and CDR2 is SYDVKM.

The V gene is TRBV5-6, the J gene TRBJ1-1, with D perhaps TRBD1 (5 bases). This CDR3 is built from 12 residues. Deletions cut 1 base from V and 8 bases from J, with 9 bases between. Germline assignment: CDR1 SGHDT and CDR2 YYEEEE. Here the CDR3 reads CASSLWQGEAFF. CDR3 DNA sequence: TGTGCCAGCAGCTTGTGGCAGGGAGAAGCTTTCTTT.

Concerning this clone itself: Germline is not matched at one junction end, which may reflect a read error. The chain has TRBV9 and TRBJ2-2, with D perhaps matching TRBD2 (5 bases). This CDR3 region has 15 residues. Germline V CDR1 and CDR2: SGDLS, YYNGEE. The CDR3 DNA sequence: TGTGCCAGCAGCGCCGAGCCGGGGTTCACCCGGGAGCTGTTTTTT. As protein: CASSAEPGFTRELFF.

V and J are TRBV18 and TRBJ2-2; tentative D call: TRBD1 (5 bases). CDR3 length: 15 residues. Deletions cut 6 bases from V and 3 bases from J, with 14 bases between. Germline V lookup: CDR1 KGHSH, CDR2 LQKENI. The CDR3 is CASSTVREYTGELFF. The CDR3, as DNA: TGTGCCAGCTCGACAGTCAGGGAATACACCGGGGAGCTGTTTTTT. The full variable domain, with the rest looked up from reference TRBV18 and TRBJ2-2, is NAGVMQNPRHLVRRRGQEARLRCSPMKGHSHVYWYRQLPEEGLKFMVYLQKENIIDESGMPKERFSAEFPKEGPSILRIQQVVRGDSAAYFCASSTVREYTGELFFGEGSRLTVL.

The genes are TRBV19 and TRBJ2-7; TRBD1 matches 11 bases. The V gene end was trimmed by 4 bases and the J gene end by 2 bases; junction bases not matched to a gene: 10. This CDR3 contains 17 residues. Germline values: CDR1 LNHDA, CDR2 SQIVND (reference sequence). Here the CDR3 DNA reads TGTGCCAGTAGTAGGGGACAGGGGGAGACGATTCCCTACGAGCAGTACTTC. Translating gives CASSRGQGETIPYEQYF.

The rearrangement links TRBV7-3 to TRBJ2-6, with TRBD1 matching over 11 bases. Germline trimming cut 1 base from V and 2 bases from J; bases unmatched to any gene: 16. The CDR3 contains 22 residues. Germline values: CDR1 SGHTA, CDR2 FQGTGA. The CDR3 bases are TGTGCCAGCAGCTTAATAGCTATTGGGGACAGGGGGTTTGGGCCTGGGGCCAACGTCCTGACTTTC. Protein: CASSLIAIGDRGFGPGANVLTF.

The V and J genes are TRBV30 and TRBJ2-3, with a weak D call TRBD2 (6 bases). V lost 5 bases, J lost 6 bases, and 12 bases lay in between. Germline V CDR1 and CDR2: GTSNPN, SVGIG (reference sequence). The CDR3 has 12 residues. The CDR3 DNA reads TGTGCCTGGGGGAGACTAGTGGATACGCAGTATTTT. Its translation is CAWGRLVDTQYF.

V and J are TRBV7-2 and TRBJ1-1, with D tentatively TRBD1 (5 bases). The V and J ends lost 2 bases and 3 bases respectively, with 10 bases between them. CDR1 and CDR2 (germline): SGHTA, FQGNSA. There are 14 residues in the CDR3. Here the CDR3 reads CASSLQGEYTEAFF. The CDR3 coding sequence is TGTGCCAGCAGCTTACAAGGGGAATACACTGAAGCTTTCTTT.

The chain employs TRBV9 and TRBJ2-1; 11 positions match TRBD2. V lost 3 bases and J lost 4; bases outside the gene matches: 6. The CDR3 runs 16 residues. CDR1 and CDR2 (germline): SGDLS, YYNGEE. The CDR3 nucleotides are TGTGCCAGCAGCGGCCAACTAGCGGGAGCATACAATGAGCAGTTCTTC. Protein product: CASSGQLAGAYNEQFF.

This CDR3 reads CASSSVRGTDTQYF. The DNA for the CDR3 is TGTGCCAGCAGCTCCGTACGGGGCACAGATACGCAGTATTTT. The rearrangement links TRBV7-3 to TRBJ2-3; D call uncertain. Trimming cost V 4 bases and J 1 base, with 9 bases left between them. Germline values: CDR1 SGHTA, CDR2 FQGTGA. The CDR3 totals 14 residues.

The CDR3 spells CASSVTSGNDEQFF. CDR3 DNA sequence: TGTGCCAGCAGCGTAACTAGCGGGAATGATGAGCAGTTCTTC. The chain recombines TRBV9 with TRBJ2-1, with 10 bases lining up with TRBD2. The CDR3 extends over 14 amino acids. CDR1 is SGDLS and CDR2 is YYNGEE in the germline V gene. Unmatched junction bases numbered 3, after V lost 1 base and J lost 8 bases.

J is TRBJ1-1 and V is TRBV6-5; possible D gene TRBD1, 6 bases. V was cut by 8 bases and J by 1 base, with 14 bases left in between. This CDR3 is built from 14 residues. Germline V gene sequence: CDR1 MNHEY, CDR2 SVGAGI. The CDR3 region is CASFSPTGNTEAFF. The CDR3 nucleotides read TGTGCCAGCTTTTCCCCGACAGGGAACACTGAAGCTTTCTTT.

V usage is TRBV6-1 and J usage is TRBJ1-1; D remains ambiguous. Trimming took 5 bases from V and 4 from J, leaving 11 bases between them. Germline V lookup: CDR1 MNHNS, CDR2 SASEGT. The CDR3 runs to 13 residues. CDR3 residues: CASSSPRPTEAFF. In DNA form, the CDR3 reads TGTGCCAGCAGTTCCCCGCGGCCCACTGAAGCTTTCTTT.

V is TRBV28 and J is TRBJ1-3, with unresolved D. Germline V gene lookup returns CDR1 MDHEN and CDR2 SYDVKM. CDR3 length: 16 amino acids. The V gene lost 3 bases and the J gene lost 0 bases, with 12 bases spanning the gap. The CDR3 reads CASSLIIGSSGNTIYF. DNA of the CDR3: TGTGCCAGCAGTTTGATTATAGGGAGCTCTGGAAACACCATATATTTT.

The chain has TRBV28 and TRBJ1-1; D uncertain. With 5 bases removed from V and 0 bases from J, the gap between germline ends came to 10 bases. CDR1 and CDR2 from the germline V gene are MDHEN and SYDVKM. This CDR3 has 14 residues. For the CDR3, the DNA is TGTGCCAGCAGTAACATCTTGTTGAACACTGAAGCTTTCTTT. Translating gives CASSNILLNTEAFF.

The chain couples TRBV3-1 (or the pseudogene TRBV3-2) to TRBJ1-3, with D possibly matching TRBD1 (6 bases). Deletions cut 3 bases from V and 13 bases from J, with 10 bases between. The CDR3 spans 11 residues. CDR1 is LGHDT and CDR2 is YNNKEL in the germline V gene (reference sequence). The CDR3 coding sequence is TGTGCCAGCAGCCATGGACAGACTATATATTTT. Translating it yields CASSHGQTIYF.

This chain joins TRBV4-2 and TRBJ2-3; maybe TRBD2 (5 bases). V lost 0 bases, J lost 1 base, and 14 bases lay in between. CDR1 LGHNA and CDR2 YNFKEQ come from the germline V gene. The CDR3 runs 17 residues. The CDR3 loop reads CASSQDPTRSGTDTQYF. The CDR3 DNA follows: TGTGCCAGCAGCCAAGATCCAACTAGATCGGGCACAGATACGCAGTATTTT.

The chain recombines TRBV4-3 with TRBJ1-5; D perhaps matches TRBD1 (5 bases). Germline V gene data show CDR1 as LGHNA and CDR2 as YSLEER. V gave up 0 bases and J gave up 1 base, with 19 bases separating them. CDR3 length equals 19 residues. The CDR3 region is CASSQDSPTAFLSNQPQHF. The CDR3 nucleotides read TGCGCCAGCAGCCAAGATTCCCCGACAGCTTTCTTGAGCAATCAGCCCCAGCATTTT.

V usage is TRBV19 and J usage is TRBJ1-4; 9 nucleotides line up with TRBD1. The V and J ends lost 3 bases and 7 bases, in that order; junction bases with no gene match: 6. Germline V gene lookup returns CDR1 LNHDA and CDR2 SQIVND (reference sequence). The CDR3 totals 15 residues. The CDR3: CASSMSGQGLEKLFF. The CDR3 DNA follows: TGTGCCAGTAGTATGTCGGGACAGGGTCTTGAAAAACTGTTTTTT.

V and J are TRBV9 and TRBJ1-1; D possibly corresponds to TRBD1 (5 bases). CDR1 and CDR2 from the germline V gene are SGDLS and YYNGEE. The CDR3 is 14 amino acids. Trimming removed 4 bases at V and 0 bases at J, with 10 bases between. The CDR3 region is CASSQGIMNTEAFF. The CDR3 DNA follows: TGTGCCAGCAGCCAGGGCATCATGAACACTGAAGCTTTCTTT.

The chain links TRBV6-6 to TRBJ1-1; no definite D call. Germline CDR1 reads MNHNY; CDR2 reads SVGAGI (reference sequence). The CDR3 has 13 residues. V was trimmed by 0 bases and J by 4 bases, leaving 6 bases between them. Here the CDR3 DNA reads TGTGCCAGCAGTTACTCGGGGAGCACTGAAGCTTTCTTT. Protein: CASSYSGSTEAFF.

The CDR3 here is CAWSWDRGWRANVLTF. For the CDR3, the DNA is TGTGCCTGGAGCTGGGACAGGGGGTGGAGGGCCAACGTCCTGACTTTC. The rearrangement joins TRBV30 to TRBJ2-6; 11 bases map to TRBD1. The germline V gene encodes CDR1 GTSNPN and CDR2 SVGIG (reference sequence). V was pared by 3 bases and J by 5 bases, with 6 bases of the junction left unmatched. This CDR3 comprises 16 residues.